This is a list of T cell receptor beta chains from one sample in a study of Graves' ophthalmopathy and Graves' hyperthyroidism. TCRdb called the multiplex PCR reads again in MiXCR, with one record for every CDR3 protein. The sample yields about 640,000 distinct CDR3 sequences, about 38% seen once. The specimen sequenced was peripheral blood. These receptors were obtained from an adult man with Graves' ophthalmopathy. Both conserved end residues are trimmed from each CDR3. A D gene is named only where the DNA matches it firmly. Rows give clone size only sometimes, using once, few, many, or a class for an expanded clone.

size,V,length,D,CDR3
-,TRBV5-1,10,-,ASSLSPRELF
few,TRBV5-1,15,-,ASSLASGQPVLYGYT
many,TRBV10-2,12,TRBD1,ASRGRTGLETQY
-,TRBV5-1,12,TRBD1,ASSVGQGTGELF
-,TRBV10-3,12,-,AITPSRWGQPQH
-,TRBV16,12,-,ASSQKGPQETQY
once,TRBV10-3,11,-,AISFQNTGELF
-,TRBV6-2/TRBV6-3,13,-,ASSYSTGSFWEQY
-,TRBV2,14,TRBD1,ASPGIVYRGDYGCT
-,TRBV25-1,12,TRBD1,ASSAESGGETQY
-,TRBV2,14,-,ASTSKGGGLRSPLH
-,TRBV29-1,10,TRBD1,SVESDRAGYT
-,TRBV4-3,12,-,ASSQEIPGYEQY
-,TRBV25-1,12,-,ASLAGTSRVTQY
few,TRBV21-1,15,-,ASSQDGDGGPHYEQY
many,TRBV19,14,-,ASSITDRIYNSPLH
-,TRBV11-2,14,-,ASSLDTAATNEKLF
few,TRBV20-1,12,-,SARDQGIDQPQH
many,TRBV7-9,13,-,ASSFDSSPGNTIY
many,TRBV29-1,10,-,SVRTPQETQY
many,TRBV7-9,12,-,ASSSTGATGEQY
-,TRBV29-1,10,TRBD1,SAVTGDYGYT
-,TRBV29-1,10,-,SLGRVGQPQH
-,TRBV7-8,14,TRBD1,ASSPSGTGDNSPLH
-,TRBV2,12,-,ASNEPGRNQPQH
few,TRBV7-8,13,TRBD2,ASSGTSGDTGELF
few,TRBV7-8,16,TRBD2,ASSLGGSFRLWSYEQY
many,TRBV7-6,13,TRBD1,ASSLVRTGLNEQY
-,TRBV2,14,TRBD1,ASRGQGGPSGNTIY
many,TRBV7-7,11,-,ASSLNIMGEQY
many,TRBV5-1,14,TRBD2,ASSTGTSGHQETQY
many,TRBV7-8,11,-,ASSFGINYEQY
-,TRBV25-1,13,TRBD1,ASRGTGVSGNTIY
many,TRBV19,13,-,ASSIDQGSNQPQH
few,TRBV5-1,12,-,ASSTRGANQPQH
few,TRBV4-3,13,-,ASSQGGGLNTEAF
few,TRBV5-6,13,TRBD2,ASSLEQAGSYEQY
-,TRBV7-8,16,TRBD2,ASTPFDGGGYSTDTQY
few,TRBV7-3,13,TRBD1,ASSLIPTGRDGYT
few,TRBV24-1,14,-,ATSDFRTEYTGELF
-,TRBV5-1,13,TRBD1,ASSYSGTGGNEQF
-,TRBV7-9,10,-,ASSPPQYGYT
many,TRBV7-2,14,TRBD1,ASSLWGTGMNEKLF
few,TRBV19,12,-,ASSIVGQGIEAF
-,TRBV10-3,12,TRBD1,AISETSPGTGAF
-,TRBV30,12,-,AWNLVGENTEAF
-,TRBV15,13,-,ATSSWDGGANVLT
many,TRBV10-3,13,-,ASSYRDAINYGYT
many,TRBV10-3,14,TRBD2,AIRTSGGSDTGELF
many,TRBV7-9,12,-,ASSLSTFATEAF
-,TRBV4-2,14,TRBD1,ASSQDLGQGSETQY
-,TRBV3-1,14,-,ASSHPILASTGELF
many,TRBV20-1,13,-,SARPGPQSRQPQH
many,TRBV19,12,TRBD1,ASSTQDRASGYT
many,TRBV7-2,11,-,ASSLFGRVGYT